This TCR beta chain stems from a study of shared clonotypes between healthy human individuals. Method: immunoSEQ multiplex PCR; TCRdb's copy keeps in-frame clones and lacks some. The sample consists of around 1.6 million clones, 98% of them appearing once. Study results and caveats: Naive CD4 clonotype sharing across a handful of donors was around 5.5%. The researchers took only blood, and tissue repertoires probably look different.

The germline CDR1 and CDR2 sequences are SEHNR and FQNEAQ (reference sequence). This CDR3 spans 14 amino acids. V was clipped by 9 bases and J by 4 bases; unmatched bases: 4. A note on this clone: Its antigen remains unknown.

The donors were adults (healthy and HIV-negative) with no recent acute infections or vaccinations. CD4+ cell separation produced CD45RA+ naive and CD45RA-negative memory subsets. Sequenced input: naive CD4+ T cells sorted from blood. Subset defined: CD45RA+ positively selected. This clonotype originated in a man aged 30-40 years in good health. The chain carries TRBV7-9 and TRBJ2-3, with 13 bases matching TRBD2. The CDR3 reads CASGLAGVSDTQYF. The CDR3, as DNA: TGTGCCAGTGGACTAGCGGGAGTGTCAGATACGCAGTATTTT. The whole variable domain, remainder taken from reference TRBV7-9 and TRBJ2-3, is DTGVSQNPRHKITKRGQNVTFRCDPISEHNRLYWYRQTLGQGPEFLTYFQNEAQLEKSRLLSDRFSAERPKGSFSTLEIQRTEQGDSAMYLCASGLAGVSDTQYFGPGTRLTVL.